This TCR beta chain was sequenced during a study of blood T cell repertoires in COVID-19. CDR1 is PRHDT, CDR2 FYEKMQ, per germline (reference sequence). J was trimmed by 5 bases and V by 4 bases; bases with no gene match: 8. This CDR3 is 16 amino acids long. Some clones are missing from TCRdb's copy, which holds only in-frame ones; the method was immunoSEQ multiplex PCR. The data hold nearly 300,000 clones, with nearly 90% observed a single time. The TCR comes from a woman aged 50 to 60 who had been exposed to COVID-19. Sequencing was done on a sample of PBMCs or T cells enriched from blood (not recorded which). V gene TRBV13 combines with J gene TRBJ2-3; 11 nucleotides match TRBD2. The CDR3 loop is CASSSLAGGPLDTQYF. CDR3 DNA sequence: TGTGCCAGCAGCTCCTTAGCGGGGGGGCCTTTAGATACGCAGTATTTT.